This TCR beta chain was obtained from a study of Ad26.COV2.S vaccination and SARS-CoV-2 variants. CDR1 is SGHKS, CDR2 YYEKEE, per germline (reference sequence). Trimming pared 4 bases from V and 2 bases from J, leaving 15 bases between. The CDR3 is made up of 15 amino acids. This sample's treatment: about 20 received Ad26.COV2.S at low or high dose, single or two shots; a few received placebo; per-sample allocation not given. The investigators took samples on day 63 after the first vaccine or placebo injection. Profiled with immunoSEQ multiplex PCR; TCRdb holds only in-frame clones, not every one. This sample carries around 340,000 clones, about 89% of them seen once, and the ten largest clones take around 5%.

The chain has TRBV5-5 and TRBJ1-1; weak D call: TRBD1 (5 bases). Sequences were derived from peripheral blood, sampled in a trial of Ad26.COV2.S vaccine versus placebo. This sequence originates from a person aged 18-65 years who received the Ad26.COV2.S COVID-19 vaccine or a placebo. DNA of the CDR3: TGTGCCAGCAGCCTGCTGACAGCCACAAACACTGAAGCTTTCTTT. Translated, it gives CASSLLTATNTEAFF.